The rows below give T cell receptor beta chains drawn from one sample of a study of blood T cell repertoires in COVID-19. Sequenced by immunoSEQ multiplex PCR; TCRdb stores in-frame clones only, minus some. The sample shows approximately 80,000 clones, 88% of them seen only once. The sequenced sample was peripheral blood. The receptors here all came from a woman of 80 years or more with acute or convalescent COVID-19. Each CDR3 is given with its conserved first and last residue. Each record gives: D gene, J gene, V gene, clone size, CDR3 protein, CDR3 DNA. D genes are given only for firm matches. Clone size is stated in some rows and not others, as once, few, many or a class when expanded.

TRBD2	TRBJ2-1	TRBV2	NA	CASSEELAGGGRNEQFF	TGTGCCAGCAGTGAAGAACTAGCGGGAGGAGGAAGGAATGAGCAGTTCTTC
NA	TRBJ2-1	TRBV7-8	NA	CASSPTGYEQFF	TGTGCCAGCAGCCCGACAGGTTATGAGCAGTTCTTC
TRBD1	TRBJ2-1	TRBV19	NA	CASSIRQGNEQFF	TGTGCCAGTAGTATCCGACAGGGCAATGAGCAGTTCTTC
NA	TRBJ1-2	TRBV10-3	NA	CAISEEQGGYTF	TGTGCCATCAGTGAAGAGCAGGGTGGCTACACCTTC
TRBD1	TRBJ2-7	TRBV6-5	NA	CASSYSGQGAYEQYF	TGTGCCAGCAGTTACTCCGGACAGGGGGCTTACGAGCAGTACTTC
TRBD2	TRBJ2-1	TRBV11-2	NA	CASSLERGGNEQFF	TGTGCCAGCAGCTTAGAGCGGGGAGGGAATGAGCAGTTCTTC
TRBD2	TRBJ2-7	TRBV19	NA	CASSVHFGGGAYEQYF	TGTGCCAGTAGTGTCCACTTTGGGGGGGGTGCCTACGAGCAGTACTTC
TRBD1	TRBJ1-2	TRBV10-3	NA	CATGTGTNYGYTF	TGTGCCACCGGGACAGGGACCAACTATGGCTACACCTTC
NA	TRBJ1-1	TRBV7-9	NA	CASSPLERTLNTEAFF	TGTGCCAGCAGCCCGCTTGAAAGGACACTGAACACTGAAGCTTTCTTT
NA	TRBJ1-5	TRBV6-2/TRBV6-3	NA	CASSLEGGRTEAQPQHF	TGTGCCAGCAGCCTCGAGGGGGGGCGTACGGAGGCTCAGCCCCAGCATTTT
TRBD1	TRBJ2-5	TRBV5-1	once	CASSTTGGGSQETQYF	TGCGCCAGCAGCACGACAGGGGGCGGGAGTCAAGAGACCCAGTACTTC
TRBD1	TRBJ1-2	TRBV13	NA	CASSPGTGNYGYTF	TGTGCCAGCAGCCCTGGGACAGGGAACTATGGCTACACCTTC
TRBD2	TRBJ2-1	TRBV14	NA	CASSHRAGGLGNEQFF	TGTGCCAGCAGTCATCGAGCGGGAGGGCTAGGCAATGAGCAGTTCTTC
TRBD1	TRBJ1-4	TRBV11-2	NA	CASSTDRGGSEKLFF	TGTGCCAGCAGCACCGACAGGGGCGGTAGTGAAAAACTGTTTTTT
NA	TRBJ2-7	TRBV19	NA	CASSIDGPGREYEQYF	TGTGCCAGTAGTATAGATGGCCCGGGTAGGGAGTACGAGCAGTACTTC
NA	TRBJ2-1	TRBV5-1	NA	CASSLAGVYNEQFF	TGCGCCAGCAGCTTGGCCGGGGTGTACAATGAGCAGTTCTTC
NA	TRBJ2-6	TRBV3-1/TRBV3-2	NA	CASSPRDIDSGANVLTF	TGTGCCAGCAGCCCCCGGGACATCGACTCTGGGGCCAACGTCCTGACTTTC
NA	TRBJ1-5	TRBV2	NA	CASSGTETNQPQHF	TGTGCCAGCAGTGGCACAGAGACCAATCAGCCCCAGCATTTT
TRBD1	TRBJ1-3	TRBV4-1	NA	CASSRPGQGNTIYF	TGCGCCAGCAGCCGTCCGGGACAGGGAAACACCATATATTTT
NA	TRBJ1-1	TRBV3-1/TRBV3-2	few	CASRAPGTEAFF	TGTGCCAGCAGAGCCCCCGGGACAGAAGCTTTCTTT
TRBD2	TRBJ2-7	TRBV4-1	NA	CASSQERSGGPYEQYF	TGCGCCAGCAGCCAAGAAAGAAGCGGGGGACCCTACGAGCAGTACTTC
NA	TRBJ2-7	TRBV19	NA	CASSRGGQLVTYEQYF	TGTGCCAGTAGTCGTGGAGGACAGTTGGTTACCTACGAGCAGTACTTC
NA	TRBJ1-2	TRBV13	NA	CASSQDRNYGYTF	TGTGCCAGCAGTCAGGACAGAAACTATGGCTACACCTTC
NA	TRBJ2-1	TRBV20-1	NA	CSASQAEIYNEQFF	TGCAGTGCCAGTCAAGCGGAGATCTACAATGAGCAGTTCTTC
TRBD2	TRBJ2-1	TRBV6-2/TRBV6-3	NA	CASSRPGLAGYNEQFF	TGTGCCAGCAGTCGCCCGGGACTAGCGGGATACAATGAGCAGTTCTTC
TRBD2	TRBJ2-1	TRBV11-2	NA	CASSLGEGSGAVGNEQFF	TGTGCCAGCAGCTTAGGGGAGGGTAGCGGGGCGGTGGGCAATGAGCAGTTCTTC
TRBD1	TRBJ2-3	TRBV7-2	NA	CASSLLGGAGTDTQYF	TGTGCCAGCAGCTTACTAGGGGGCGCGGGCACAGATACGCAGTATTTT
TRBD2	TRBJ2-1	TRBV25-1	NA	CASSEGLAGGSNEQFF	TGTGCCAGCAGTGAGGGGCTAGCGGGAGGGTCTAATGAGCAGTTCTTC
TRBD2	TRBJ2-7	TRBV10-3	NA	CAISESMGLAGVGYEQYF	TGTGCCATCAGTGAGTCAATGGGACTAGCGGGAGTCGGGTACGAGCAGTACTTC
NA	TRBJ1-2	TRBV7-9	NA	CASSPRQANYGYTF	TGTGCCAGCAGCCCAAGACAGGCTAACTATGGCTACACCTTC
TRBD2	TRBJ2-7	TRBV30	NA	CAWGSGIYEQYF	TGTGCCTGGGGTAGCGGGATTTACGAGCAGTACTTC
NA	TRBJ1-1	TRBV5-5	NA	CASSLLQENTEAFF	TGTGCCAGCAGCTTGTTACAGGAGAACACTGAAGCTTTCTTT
NA	TRBJ2-2	TRBV10-3	few	CAISEPSTGELFF	TGTGCCATCAGTGAGCCGTCGACCGGGGAGCTGTTTTTT
NA	TRBJ2-7	TRBV30	NA	CAWSVGVGEQYF	TGTGCCTGGAGTGTAGGGGTGGGGGAGCAGTACTTC
NA	TRBJ1-3	TRBV9	NA	CASSVGGPHSGNTIYF	TGTGCCAGCAGCGTCGGGGGGCCCCACTCTGGAAACACCATATATTTT
TRBD2	TRBJ2-3	TRBV5-1	NA	CASSLGVSGRATDTQYF	TGCGCCAGCAGCTTGGGGGTTAGCGGGAGGGCCACAGATACGCAGTATTTT
NA	TRBJ1-1	TRBV30	NA	CACGRLQDGEAFF	TGTGCCTGTGGACGTCTACAGGACGGTGAAGCTTTCTTT
TRBD1	TRBJ2-5	TRBV12-3/TRBV12-4	NA	CASSSGTGETQYF	TGTGCCAGCAGCTCCGGGACAGGAGAGACCCAGTACTTC
NA	TRBJ2-1	TRBV6-1	NA	CASSERRRSGYNEQFF	TGTGCCAGCAGTGAACGAAGGAGGTCGGGCTACAATGAGCAGTTCTTC
TRBD2	TRBJ2-3	TRBV6-1	NA	CASSDGSGSTGDTQYF	TGTGCCAGCAGTGACGGTAGCGGGAGCACGGGAGATACGCAGTATTTT
TRBD2	TRBJ2-1	TRBV30	NA	CAWRPTSVVNEQFF	TGTGCCTGGAGACCGACTAGCGTGGTCAATGAGCAGTTCTTC